Detailed here is one TCR beta chain. The CDR3 is 12 residues long. V was shortened by 4 bases and J by 14 bases, with 16 bases between the two germline ends. Germline CDR1 LGHDT, CDR2 YNNKEL (reference sequence). These data originate in a study of blood T cell repertoires in COVID-19. TCRdb keeps only in-frame clones here, not all; method: immunoSEQ multiplex PCR. The data hold some 250,000 clones, with roughly nine tenths observed a single time. Sequenced input: peripheral blood. The chain recombines TRBV3-1 (or the pseudogene TRBV3-2) with TRBJ2-3; tentatively, D is TRBD1 (6 bases). This clonotype was obtained from a man aged 55 to 70 who had recovered from COVID-19. This chain's CDR3 is CASSPNRDMLYF. In nucleotides, the CDR3 is TGTGCCAGCAGCCCGAACCGGGACATGTTGTATTTT.